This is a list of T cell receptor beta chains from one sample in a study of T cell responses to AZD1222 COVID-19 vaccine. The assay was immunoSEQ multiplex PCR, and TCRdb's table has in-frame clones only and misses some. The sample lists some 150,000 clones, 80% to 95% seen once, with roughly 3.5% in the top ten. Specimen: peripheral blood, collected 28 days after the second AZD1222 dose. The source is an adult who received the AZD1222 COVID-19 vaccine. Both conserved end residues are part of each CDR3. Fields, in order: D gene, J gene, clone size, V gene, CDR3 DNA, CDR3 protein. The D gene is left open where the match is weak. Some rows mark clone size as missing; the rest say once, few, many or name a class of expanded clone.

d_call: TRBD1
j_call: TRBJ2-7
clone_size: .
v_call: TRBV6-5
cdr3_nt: TGTGCCAGCAGTCCCAGACAGGGTAGCTCCTACGAGCAGTACTTC
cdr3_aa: CASSPRQGSSYEQYF

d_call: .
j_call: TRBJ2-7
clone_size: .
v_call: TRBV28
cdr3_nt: TGTGCCAGCAGTTTATACGTCGGCTACGAGCAGTACTTC
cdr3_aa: CASSLYVGYEQYF

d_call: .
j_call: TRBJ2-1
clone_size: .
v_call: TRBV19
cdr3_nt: TGTGCCAGTAGTAAACATACAAGAGCTCCTTTTGACAATGAGCAGTTCTTC
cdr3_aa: CASSKHTRAPFDNEQFF

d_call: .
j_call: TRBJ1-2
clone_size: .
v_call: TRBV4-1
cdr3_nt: TGCGCCAGCAGCCAAGGGGGAGGTTCGGGCTACACCTTC
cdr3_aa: CASSQGGGSGYTF

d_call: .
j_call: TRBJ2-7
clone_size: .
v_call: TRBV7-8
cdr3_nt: TGTGCCAGCAGCTTAGAAGGAACATTCTACGAGCAGTACTTC
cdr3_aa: CASSLEGTFYEQYF

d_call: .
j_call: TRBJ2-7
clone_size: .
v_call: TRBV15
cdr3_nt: TGTGCCACCAGCAGAGATCCGGTCTCCTACGAGCAGTACTTC
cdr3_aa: CATSRDPVSYEQYF

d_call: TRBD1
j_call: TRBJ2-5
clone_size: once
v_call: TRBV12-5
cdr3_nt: TGTGCTAGTGGCACTGGATCCGGGACAGCTAAGGGGGCCGGCAAAGAGACCCAGTACTTC
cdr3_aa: CASGTGSGTAKGAGKETQYF

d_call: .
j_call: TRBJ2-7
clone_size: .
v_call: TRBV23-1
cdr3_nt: TGCGCCGCGAAGGCAGCTGTAGGATACGAGCAGTACTTC
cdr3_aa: CAAKAAVGYEQYF

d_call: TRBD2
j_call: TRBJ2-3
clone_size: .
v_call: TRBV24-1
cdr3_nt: TGTGCCACCAGCGCTGGACTAGCGGGAGTTTCAGATACGCAGTATTTT
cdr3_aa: CATSAGLAGVSDTQYF

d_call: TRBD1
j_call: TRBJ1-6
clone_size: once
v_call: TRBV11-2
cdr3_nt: TGTGCCAGCAGCCCCCGACAGGGTTCCTATAATTCACCCCTCCACTTT
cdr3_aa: CASSPRQGSYNSPLHF

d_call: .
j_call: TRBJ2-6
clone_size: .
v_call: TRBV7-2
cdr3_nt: TGTGCCAGCAGCTTAGCTCGCTCTGGGGCCAACGTCCTGACTTTC
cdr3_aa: CASSLARSGANVLTF

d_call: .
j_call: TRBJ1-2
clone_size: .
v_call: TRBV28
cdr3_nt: TGTGCCAGCCGTACCGTCGGGTGGGGGGAGAGGGATGGCTACACCTTC
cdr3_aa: CASRTVGWGERDGYTF

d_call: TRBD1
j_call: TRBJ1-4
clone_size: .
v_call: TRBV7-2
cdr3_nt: TGTGCCAGCAGCTTAATGGGACAGGGAGTCGAAAAACTGTTTTTT
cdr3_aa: CASSLMGQGVEKLFF

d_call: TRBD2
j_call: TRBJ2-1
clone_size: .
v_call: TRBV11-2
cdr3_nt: TGTGCCAGCACCTTAGCGGGAGAAGTCAATGAGCAGTTCTTC
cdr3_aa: CASTLAGEVNEQFF

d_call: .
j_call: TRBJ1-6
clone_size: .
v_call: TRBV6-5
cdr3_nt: TGTGCCAGCAGGGGGCAGGGTAATTCACCCCTCCACTTT
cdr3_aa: CASRGQGNSPLHF